This T cell receptor (beta chain) was documented in a study of identical twins (dated by TCRdb to 2016 to 2018). A note on the overall study: The study deep-sequenced TCR alpha and beta repertoires from monozygotic twins, unrelated adults of various ages and cord blood to test whether fetal clonotypes persist. Replicate twin experiments were performed at different times using different library preparation protocols to rule out contamination.

Broad study findings and their caveats: Compared with coincidental sharing between unrelated individuals, an excess of low generation-probability sequences was observed among out-of-frame TCR alpha sequences shared between twins. Fewer insertions were carried by abundant cord blood beta clonotypes; a weaker similar trend was observed in young adult naive repertoires, while no such trend was observed in memory repertoires. In beta out-of-frame sequences, excess twin sharing was weaker, because having fewer shared sequences lowered the signal-to-noise ratio. Because the same donors could not be followed over many years, the conclusions relied on cross-sectional statistical analysis. Invariant T cells such as MAIT and iNKT could partly confound zero-insertion analyses, although diverse VJ usage argued against such confounding for most clonotypes. In monozygotic twins, out-of-frame TCR alpha sharing was systematically underestimated by recombination models, although the models agreed with sharing between unrelated individuals.

To prepare the library, 5' RACE was applied. The sample was run on an Illumina HiSeq 2000. Template switching added a universal primer binding site, and the final cDNA carried a unique molecular identifier that allowed TCR cDNA molecules to be counted accurately. Specific primers in the conserved constant-segment region were used to synthesize first-strand cDNA for TCR alpha and beta chains. To control for contamination, every cDNA library was double barcoded, receiving both a SMART-Mk sample barcode and Illumina barcodes. TruSeq adapter sequences and Illumina sample barcodes were added in two successive PCR steps. Sequencing of the TCR alpha and beta cDNA libraries was done on the Illumina HiSeq platform using custom primers. The paper's data handling went like this. Unique molecular identifiers were extracted from raw reads with MiGEC, and CDR3 positions were determined with MiXCR. For each individual, recombination models were inferred using an EM algorithm with the repgenHMM and IGoR tools. The tcR package in R was used for shared clonotype analysis, with sharing normalized by the product of cloneset sizes. Out-of-frame nonproductive sequences were analyzed to study raw recombination free of thymic and clonal selection effects. The raw public reads went through TCRdb reprocessing: fastp at Q25, MiXCR clone calling, in-frame beta chains kept. When rows share a CDR3 protein, they turn into one entry using the most common DNA and genes. Clone size and V and J calls follow TCRdb, not the original study. Here the sample has 470,000 or so distinct CDR3 sequences; approximately 24% occur a single time. The ten largest clones represent 2.9% of the sample.

This clonotype occurred a few times. No antigen is known for it. No base-level quality is on record; no much larger clone is a single base apart. Its CDR3 holds 16 amino acids, cysteine through phenylalanine. Just CDR3 DNA is preserved here, 48 bases in frame from base 1. V gives up 3 bases and J gives up 5 bases, and the segment between their germline ends measures 17 bases. From a lookup of the germline V gene, CDR1 and CDR2 are LGHNA and YSLEER. Only healthy Caucasian donors were included. Three pairs of female monozygotic twins, all aged about 18 to 29 years, were included in the twin cohort. CD4+ and CD8+ T cell populations were isolated with positive isolation kits from Invitrogen. In addition, the sample was reused for a study of T cells expressing NK-cell markers. The second investigation adds: In sorted CD3+CD56+NKG2C+, CD3+CD56+NKG2C- and CD3+CD56-NKG2C+ T-cell subsets from 8 or 9 donors, TCR beta-chain repertoires were profiled. Of the eight sequenced donors, seven were found to be HCMV-seropositive and one was found to be HCMV-seronegative. In several experiments an anti-gammadeltaTCR antibody was added to restrict sorting to alphabetaTCR-expressing T cells. In several donors, the dominant CD3+CD56+NKG2C+ clonotypes were among the top 10 CD8+ clonotypes and accounted for about 1.0-7.5% of CD8+ T cells. Those dominant clonotypes were again the most abundant among CD3+CD56-NKG2C+ cells in several donors, at about 28.3-60.1%. Whether the expanded NKG2C-expressing T cell clones were specific for HCMV antigens remained unclear. All eight donors whose samples were sequenced were randomly selected healthy volunteers, three of them men and five women. HCMV serostatus was determined by detecting HCMV-specific IgG in serum with a commercial ELISA kit. Reads were demultiplexed and grouped by UMI with MIGEC, and clonotypes were assembled and quantified with MiTCR. To remove erroneous sequences, TCR cDNA sequences were retained only when supported by two or more reads. Downstream repertoire analysis used the tcR package, and clonotypes were matched across fractions by CDR3 nucleotide sequence plus V segment. VDJmatch was used to annotate antigen specificity against VDJdb, with one amino acid substitution in CDR3 permitted.

What was sequenced was CD4+ T cells sorted from blood. This chain is built from TRBV4-3 and TRBJ2-1; TRBD1 is perhaps the D gene, given 5 matching bases. The receptor comes from a young woman in good health. The CDR3 here reads CASSQMYPQGHNEQFF. The nucleotides are TGCGCCAGCAGCCAGATGTACCCCCAGGGCCACAATGAGCAGTTCTTC.